This T cell receptor beta chain was identified during a study of blood T cell repertoires in COVID-19. Study at large: Donors in the United States, Italy and Spain gave samples during acute or convalescent COVID-19. Nucleic acid was either cDNA or gDNA, and it came from T cells, B-cell-depleted T cells, or PBMCs.

Participant-given clinical history determined each cohort assignment. A PCR-confirmed or clinician-diagnosed COVID-19 case had contacted exposed participants within 2 weeks of entry. Trimming took 3 bases from V and 5 from J, leaving 11 bases between them. Germline V CDR1 and CDR2: MNHEY, SMNVEV (reference sequence). The CDR3 is made up of 14 amino acids. TCRdb keeps only in-frame clones here, not all; method: immunoSEQ multiplex PCR. The sample has 350,000 or so clones; about 90% are singletons. The sequence came from a woman between 25 and 40 years old who had been exposed to COVID-19. The J gene is TRBJ2-1, the V gene TRBV27; D may be TRBD2 (6 bases). The specimen was PBMCs or T cells enriched from blood (not recorded which). The CDR3 sequence is CASSFGGIHNEQFF. CDR3 bases: TGTGCCAGCAGTTTCGGCGGGATCCACAATGAGCAGTTCTTC.